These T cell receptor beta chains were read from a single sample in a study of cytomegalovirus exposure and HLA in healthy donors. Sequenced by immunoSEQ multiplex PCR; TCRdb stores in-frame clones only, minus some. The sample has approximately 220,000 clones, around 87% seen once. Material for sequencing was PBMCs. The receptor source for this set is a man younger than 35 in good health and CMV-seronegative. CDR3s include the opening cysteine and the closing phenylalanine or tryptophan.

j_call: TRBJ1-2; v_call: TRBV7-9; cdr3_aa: CASSLPRTVNYGYTF
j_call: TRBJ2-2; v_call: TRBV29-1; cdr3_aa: CSVTPGTGRGGELFF
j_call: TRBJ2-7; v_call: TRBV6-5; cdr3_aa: CASSYSEGSTYEQYF
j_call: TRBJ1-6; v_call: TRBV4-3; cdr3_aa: CASSHLTGGADNSPLHF
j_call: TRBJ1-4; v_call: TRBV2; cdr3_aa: CATGLEARTNEKLFF
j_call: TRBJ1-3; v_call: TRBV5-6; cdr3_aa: CASSYLDSRNTIYF
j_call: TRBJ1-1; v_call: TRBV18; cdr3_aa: CASSPTGGNTEAFF
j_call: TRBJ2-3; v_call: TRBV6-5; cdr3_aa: CASSTPGTDTQYF
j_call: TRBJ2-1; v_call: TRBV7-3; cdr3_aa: CASSLWEGSGNEQFF
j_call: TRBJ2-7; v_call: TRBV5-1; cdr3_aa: CASSKVSGSLGEQYF
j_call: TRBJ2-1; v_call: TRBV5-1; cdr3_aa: CASSYSGIEQFF
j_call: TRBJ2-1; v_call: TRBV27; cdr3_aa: CASSSAGTAYNEQFF
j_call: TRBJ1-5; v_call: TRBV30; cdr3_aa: CAWRSGSDSYQPQHF
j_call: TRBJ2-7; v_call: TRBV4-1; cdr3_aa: CASSQVPGAGGRDEQYF
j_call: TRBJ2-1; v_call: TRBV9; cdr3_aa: CASSGRLAGTYNEQFF
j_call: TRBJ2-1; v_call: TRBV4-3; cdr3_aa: CASSQDLLGDNEQFF
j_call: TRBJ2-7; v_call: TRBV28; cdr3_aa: CASRSTRDSLYEQYF
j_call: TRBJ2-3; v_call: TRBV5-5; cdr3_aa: CASSPGVNTDTQYF
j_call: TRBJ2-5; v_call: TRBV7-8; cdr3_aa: CASSLNSGGLETQYF
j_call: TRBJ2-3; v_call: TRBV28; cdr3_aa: CASSFQGGTQYF